A selection of T cell receptor beta chains follows, all from one sample in a study of graft-versus-host responses after intestinal transplantation. Data came from immunoSEQ multiplex PCR; TCRdb stores just in-frame clones and leaves some out. The data show 4,000 to 5,000 clones, around 75% seen once. Here the sequenced sample was ileum tissue, taken 330 to 350 days after intestinal transplantation. All receptors derive from a human patient who received an intestinal transplant, so some T cells may come from the graft donor. Both conserved end residues are part of each CDR3. A D gene is named only where the DNA matches it firmly. A row's size may be missing; if present it is once, few, many or a size class.

>TRBV5-4|NA|TRBJ1-2|TRBD1
TGTGCCAGCAGCTTGGGGGGACAGGGGATTGGGACCTATGGCTACACCTTC
CASSLGGQGIGTYGYTF
>TRBV7-6|few|TRBJ2-5|NA
TGTGCCAGCAGCTTAGGTGTCCTAGAAGAGACCCAGTACTTC
CASSLGVLEETQYF
>TRBV14|NA|TRBJ1-1|NA
TGTGCCAGCAGCCAAGAAGGCAGGATGAACACTGAAGCTTTCTTT
CASSQEGRMNTEAFF
>TRBV5-1|NA|TRBJ1-2|TRBD1
TGCGCCACCCGACAGGGCAGAGACTATGGCTACACCTTC
CATRQGRDYGYTF
>TRBV6-4|NA|TRBJ2-1|NA
TGTGCCAGCAGTGACCAAGCGGGGACATACAATGAGCAGTTCTTC
CASSDQAGTYNEQFF
>TRBV6-1|few|TRBJ2-6|TRBD1
TGTGCCAGCAGTGTGGCACAGGGGAGCTCTGGGGCCAACGTCCTGACTTTC
CASSVAQGSSGANVLTF
>TRBV27|NA|TRBJ2-7|TRBD2
TGTGCCAGCAGTTTAGGGACTAGCGGGGGGAGATGGTACTTC
CASSLGTSGGRWYF
>TRBV2|NA|TRBJ1-5|TRBD1
TGTGCCAGCAGACCCAGGGGGCTTAATAGCAATCAGCCCCAGCATTTT
CASRPRGLNSNQPQHF
>TRBV5-1|NA|TRBJ1-2|NA
TGCACCAGCAGCTTGGACACAGGCCCCTATGGCTACACCTTC
CTSSLDTGPYGYTF
>TRBV29-1|NA|TRBJ2-3|TRBD1
TGCAGCGTTGAGGGGACAGGGGGCGCAGATACGCAGTATTTT
CSVEGTGGADTQYF
>TRBV30|few|TRBJ2-1|NA
TGTGCCTGGAGTGTTGGTTGGCTAGCAGGTGAGCAGTTCTTC
CAWSVGWLAGEQFF
>TRBV5-5|NA|TRBJ2-2|TRBD2
TGTGCCAGCAGCCCCCTCAGGGTGGCGGGAGAGGGAAACACCGGGGAGCTGTTTTTT
CASSPLRVAGEGNTGELFF
>TRBV5-1|NA|TRBJ2-1|NA
TGCGCCAGCAGCTTGGCAGCGGAGGGCAATGAGCAGTTCTTC
CASSLAAEGNEQFF
>TRBV12-5|NA|TRBJ1-3|TRBD1
TGTGCTAGTGGGCGGACAGGGAATGGCGGAGCTGGAAACACCATATATTTT
CASGRTGNGGAGNTIYF
>TRBV2|NA|TRBJ1-3|NA
TGTGCCAGCATGCAGGGAAACTCTGGAAACACCACATATTTT
CASMQGNSGNTTYF
>TRBV28|NA|TRBJ2-4|TRBD2
TGTGCCAGCAGTCTAAGTAGCGGGAGGACATACATTCAGTACTTC
CASSLSSGRTYIQYF
>TRBV27|NA|TRBJ2-5|NA
TGTGCCAGCAGTTTATCGGAGAGGGGGGAGACCCAGTACTTC
CASSLSERGETQYF
>TRBV7-6|NA|TRBJ1-5|NA
TGTGCCAGCAGCCCTAGAGTCGGTTCCCCCCAGCATTTT
CASSPRVGSPQHF
>TRBV19|few|TRBJ2-5|TRBD2
TGTGCCAGCAGCGGGAGGAGTGGCCAAGAGACCCAGTACTTC
CASSGRSGQETQYF
>TRBV27|NA|TRBJ1-2|NA
TGTGCCAGCAGTCCATACGTACAGGCAGCTTATGGCTACACCTTC
CASSPYVQAAYGYTF
>TRBV6-5|few|TRBJ2-7|TRBD1
TGTGCCAGCAGTCAACAGGGGGCGCGGGGCGAGCAGTACTTC
CASSQQGARGEQYF
>TRBV29-1|NA|TRBJ2-3|TRBD1
TGCAGCGTTGGCCCTTGGGGACAGGGGACAGATACGCAGTATTTT
CSVGPWGQGTDTQYF
>TRBV27|once|TRBJ2-7|TRBD1
TGTGCCAGCAGTGGACAGGGGAGCTCCTACGAGCAGTACTTC
CASSGQGSSYEQYF
>TRBV7-9|NA|TRBJ2-1|NA
TGTGCCAGCAGCCCCCTGAGTTACAATGAGCAGTTCTTC
CASSPLSYNEQFF
>TRBV19|NA|TRBJ2-1|TRBD2
TGTGCCAGTAATAGCGGGGGGGCCTATGAGCAGTTCTTC
CASNSGGAYEQFF
>TRBV5-4|NA|TRBJ1-1|TRBD1
TGTGCCAGCAGCCCTCGACAGGGTGGGATTCCTGAAGCTTTCTTT
CASSPRQGGIPEAFF
>TRBV18|NA|TRBJ1-1|NA
TGTGCCAGCTCACCAAACAGAAGAGACACTGAAGCTTTCTTT
CASSPNRRDTEAFF
>TRBV4-1|NA|TRBJ2-3|NA
TGCGCCAGCAGTTACCGGGACACAACCTCGGATACGCAGTATTTT
CASSYRDTTSDTQYF
>TRBV18|NA|TRBJ2-1|TRBD1
TGTGCCAGCTCACCAACAGGGGGCAATGAGCAGTTCTTC
CASSPTGGNEQFF
>TRBV15|NA|TRBJ1-3|NA
TGTGCCACCAGCAGAGATCAGATCAACACCATATATTTT
CATSRDQINTIYF
>TRBV19|few|TRBJ2-5|NA
TGTGCCAGTAGTAAACGGCCTGGCGGAGGTAGGAAAGAGACCCAGTACTTC
CASSKRPGGGRKETQYF